These 10 T cell receptor beta chains came from one sample sequenced in a study of blood T cell repertoires in COVID-19. Clones were read by immunoSEQ multiplex PCR, and TCRdb kept only the in-frame ones, dropping some. The table shows 55,000 to 90,000 clones, with 65% to 85% occurring only once. Sequencing was done on a sample of peripheral blood. The receptors here all came from a woman aged 55-69 years with acute or convalescent COVID-19.

The rearrangement joins TRBV6-1 to TRBJ2-5; TRBD2 aligns across 12 bases. The CDR3 sequence is 15 residues long. Germline trimming cut 2 bases from V and 2 bases from J; bases unmatched to any gene: 0. Germline V CDR1 and CDR2: MNHNS, SASEGT. CDR3 coding DNA: TGTGCCAGCAGTGAACTAGCGGGGGGGCAAGAGACCCAGTACTTC. It yields the protein CASSELAGGQETQYF.

This clone has more than one count but fewer than ten. The chain couples TRBV6-6 to TRBJ1-1; D unclear. The CDR3 has 14 amino acids. V lost 0 bases, J lost 1 base, and 6 bases lay in between. CDR1 is MNHNY, CDR2 SVGAGI, per germline (reference sequence). In nucleotides, the CDR3 is TGTGCCAGCAGTTACTCGGCGGGGAACACTGAAGCTTTCTTT. It encodes CASSYSAGNTEAFF.

This chain joins TRBV24-1 and TRBJ2-4, with D possibly TRBD1 on 6 matching bases. V dropped 9 bases and J dropped 2 bases, with 19 bases sitting between them. This CDR3 spans 16 amino acids. The germline CDR1 and CDR2 sequences are KGHDR and SFDVKD. CDR3 sequence: CATGRQQGKTKNIQYF. CDR3 sequence (DNA): TGTGCCACCGGCCGACAACAGGGAAAGACCAAAAACATTCAGTACTTC.

The chain carries TRBV6-5 and TRBJ2-3; TRBD2 agrees at 10 bases. The CDR3 loop spans 14 amino acids. Trimming took 6 bases from V and 6 from J; bases not matched to a gene: 6. Germline V gives CDR1 MNHEY, CDR2 SVGAGI. This CDR3 reads CASSQRGGLDTQYF. CDR3 nucleotides: TGTGCCAGCAGCCAGCGGGGGGGTCTGGATACGCAGTATTTT.

The rearrangement links TRBV4-2 to TRBJ2-3; 12 bases are a match to TRBD2. With V trimmed by 3 bases and J by 4 bases, 5 bases remained unmatched. This CDR3 spans 16 amino acids. Germline V gives CDR1 LGHNA, CDR2 YNFKEQ. The CDR3 sequence: CASSQASGGAADTQYF. In DNA, the CDR3 is TGTGCCAGCAGCCAGGCTAGCGGGGGGGCAGCAGATACGCAGTATTTT.

V and J are TRBV5-1 and TRBJ1-2; the D is unclear. The V end lost 2 bases, the J end lost 2 bases, and 10 bases lay between the germline ends. CDR3 length equals 14 residues. The germline V gene encodes CDR1 SGHRS and CDR2 YFSETQ. The CDR3: CASSFGGRNYGYTF. CDR3 in DNA: TGCGCCAGCAGCTTCGGCGGAAGGAACTATGGCTACACCTTC. The variable domain in full, completed from reference TRBV5-1 and TRBJ1-2, reads KAGVTQTPRYLIKTRGQQVTLSCSPISGHRSVSWYQQTPGQGLQFLFEYFSETQRNKGNFPGRFSGRQFSNSRSEMNVSTLELGDSALYLCASSFGGRNYGYTFGSGTRLTVV.

This clone was counted a few times. The chain carries TRBV5-6 and TRBJ1-5; perhaps TRBD1 as D (5 bases). Germline-derived CDR1 and CDR2 are SGHDT and YYEEEE. The CDR3 consists of 15 residues. V was clipped by 4 bases and J by 0 bases, with 11 bases between them. Written as DNA, the CDR3 is TGTGCCAGCAGCCAGGGACTTTATAGCAATCAGCCCCAGCATTTT. This gives the protein CASSQGLYSNQPQHF.

The chain couples TRBV5-1 to TRBJ1-4; 9 positions agree with TRBD1. Per germline, CDR1 SGHRS and CDR2 YFSETQ. This CDR3 contains 14 residues. The V and J ends lost 5 bases and 8 bases, in that order; junction bases with no gene match: 7. The CDR3 DNA follows: TGCGCCAGCAGAACACAGGGGGCACGGGAAAAACTGTTTTTT. This encodes CASRTQGAREKLFF.

This clone was seen a single time. The chain couples TRBV29-1 to TRBJ1-3; tentatively, D is TRBD1 (6 bases). Trimming pared 2 bases from V and 2 bases from J, leaving 10 bases between. Germline assignment: CDR1 SQVTM and CDR2 ANQGSEA. The CDR3 contains 14 residues. The CDR3 protein is CSVEPEGAGNTIYF. CDR3 DNA: TGCAGCGTTGAACCAGAGGGGGCTGGAAACACCATATATTTT.

This chain links TRBV9 with TRBJ1-6; a possible D gene is TRBD1 (5 bases). The V gene lost 5 bases and the J gene lost 5 bases, with 17 bases spanning the gap. CDR3 length: 16 residues. From germline, CDR1 is SGDLS and CDR2 YYNGEE. The CDR3 loop reads CASSSTPGHNNSPLHF. The CDR3 nucleotides are TGTGCCAGCAGTTCAACCCCAGGGCACAATAATTCACCCCTCCACTTT. Filled out from reference TRBV9 and TRBJ1-6, the complete variable domain reads DSGVTQTPKHLITATGQRVTLRCSPRSGDLSVYWYQQSLDQGLQFLIQYYNGEERAKGNILERFSAQQFPDLHSELNLSSLELGDSALYFCASSSTPGHNNSPLHFGNGTRLTVT.